This TCR beta chain was recorded in a study of blood T cell repertoires in COVID-19. Profiling relied on immunoSEQ multiplex PCR, and the TCRdb table lists in-frame clones only, not all of them. Here the sample spans over 400,000 clones, 85% to 90% being singletons. This CDR3 spans 14 amino acids. Trimming removed 1 base from V and 4 bases from J, with 10 bases in between. Germline V gene data show CDR1 as SGHRS and CDR2 as YFSETQ. The material sequenced was peripheral blood. The TCR sequence derives from a woman in her fifties or sixties with COVID-19, enrolled during active disease. The chain combines TRBV5-1 with TRBJ2-3; D call uncertain. CDR3 nucleotide sequence: TGCGCCAGCAGCTTGACGGCAGGCTCAGATACGCAGTATTTT. It specifies CASSLTAGSDTQYF.